The 4 T cell receptor beta chains below all came from one sample that was sequenced in a study of spatial heterogeneity in lung cancer. MiXCR, run by TCRdb on the 5' RACE reads, gives a single entry per CDR3 protein. Of 20,000 to 25,000 distinct CDR3 sequences in the sample, under 5.5% are singletons; the top ten hold roughly 35%. Time point indicated: sample taken at primary tumor resection. Whole RNA, which was extracted from tumor, nontumor lung tissue or frozen PBMC, was sequenced without any cell sorting. The sequencing here drew on PBMCs, taken at surgery. These receptors were taken from a male donor with early-stage non-small cell lung cancer.

This clonotype was recorded at least ten times. This chain links TRBV9 with TRBJ2-5; 9 bases fit TRBD2. The CDR3 length is 14 residues. Germline-derived CDR1 and CDR2 are SGDLS and YYNGEE. V dropped 4 bases and J dropped 4; count of bases not matched to a gene: 5. This chain's CDR3 is CASSLRTSAETQYF. DNA for the CDR3: TGTGCCAGCAGCCTCCGGACTAGCGCAGAGACCCAGTACTTC.

This clonotype was recorded many times. This chain uses TRBV7-2 with TRBJ1-1; D uncertain. Germline V gene sequence: CDR1 SGHTA, CDR2 FQGNSA. The CDR3 length is 14 residues. The V end lost 3 bases, the J end lost 0 bases, and 8 bases lay between the germline ends. The CDR3 nucleotides are TGTGCCAGCAGCTTGCAGCTCATGAACACTGAAGCTTTCTTT. Translation gives CASSLQLMNTEAFF.

This clonotype has a handful of counts. The rearrangement joins TRBV28 to TRBJ2-6; TRBD1 aligns across 7 bases. V trimming: 3 bases; J trimming: 2 bases; junction bases outside the gene matches: 1. The CDR3 loop spans 15 amino acids. In germline, CDR1 is MDHEN, CDR2 SYDVKM. CDR3 DNA: TGTGCCAGCAGTTTCCAGGGGGCTGGGGCCAACGTCCTGACTTTC. Its protein is CASSFQGAGANVLTF.

This clonotype has at least ten counts. V and J are TRBV9 and TRBJ1-6; maybe TRBD1 (6 bases). V was trimmed by 0 bases and J by 5 bases, leaving 9 bases between them. Germline V lookup: CDR1 SGDLS, CDR2 YYNGEE. CDR3 length: 15 amino acids. CDR3 residues: CASSVAGVDNSPLHF. CDR3 nucleotides: TGTGCCAGCAGCGTAGCAGGGGTAGATAATTCACCCCTCCACTTT.